A selection of T cell receptor beta chains follows, all from one sample in a study of response to subunit inactivated influenza vaccine. TCRdb analysed the RT-PCR reads with MiXCR anew, one entry per CDR3 protein. The sample consists of 500,000 or so distinct CDR3 sequences, about 15% of them appearing once. This specimen was CD4+ T cells sorted from PBMCs, taken around 2 years after vaccination. The receptor source for this set is a man in his fifties or sixties who received an inactivated influenza vaccine. Each CDR3 is given with its conserved first and last residue. The D gene is left open where the match is weak. The listing skips clone size in some rows; elsewhere it reads once, few, many or a size class.

J gene | clone size | D gene | V gene | CDR3 protein | CDR3 DNA
TRBJ1-5 | few | NA | TRBV5-8 | CASSRGSAWQPQHF | TGTGCCAGCAGCAGGGGGTCGGCATGGCAGCCCCAGCATTTT
TRBJ2-7 | few | TRBD1 | TRBV7-2 | CASREQGLGEQYF | TGTGCCAGCAGAGAACAGGGGTTGGGCGAGCAGTACTTC
TRBJ2-7 | NA | NA | TRBV7-9 | CASSLIGSTDEQYF | TGTGCCAGCAGCCTCATCGGGTCTACCGACGAGCAGTACTTC
TRBJ2-2 | few | NA | TRBV28 | CASIGGPRTGELFF | TGTGCCAGCATTGGGGGGCCGCGCACCGGGGAGCTGTTTTTT
TRBJ2-3 | few | TRBD1 | TRBV20-1 | CSATGQGGTDTQYF | TGCAGTGCAACCGGACAGGGAGGCACAGATACGCAGTATTTT
TRBJ2-7 | NA | NA | TRBV9 | CASSVSVGTEQYF | TGTGCCAGCAGCGTATCGGTGGGTACTGAGCAGTACTTC
TRBJ1-5 | few | NA | TRBV18 | CASSAGYGDQPQHF | TGTGCCAGCTCAGCCGGATACGGCGATCAGCCCCAGCATTTT
TRBJ2-2 | few | TRBD2 | TRBV30 | CACPTSGGALTGELFF | TGTGCCTGCCCCACTAGCGGGGGGGCCCTAACCGGGGAGCTGTTTTTT
TRBJ2-3 | few | TRBD2 | TRBV7-9 | CASSRLSGTVDTQYF | TGTGCCAGCAGCCGACTAAGCGGGACGGTAGATACGCAGTATTTT
TRBJ1-1 | few | TRBD1 | TRBV19 | CASRNTGGEPEAFF | TGTGCCAGTAGGAACACAGGGGGCGAACCCGAAGCTTTCTTT
TRBJ2-3 | few | NA | TRBV28 | CASSLRLLTDTQYF | TGTGCCAGCAGTTTAAGACTACTCACAGATACGCAGTATTTT
TRBJ2-1 | few | TRBD2 | TRBV10-3 | CATRKAGGPENEQFF | TGTGCCACTCGAAAAGCGGGAGGGCCGGAAAATGAGCAGTTCTTC
TRBJ2-3 | few | NA | TRBV27 | CASSSHRYSTDTQYF | TGTGCCAGCAGTTCCCATCGTTATAGCACAGATACGCAGTATTTT
TRBJ1-2 | few | NA | TRBV28 | CASSSSWRQRANYGYTF | TGTGCCAGCAGTTCCTCATGGAGGCAGCGGGCAAACTATGGCTACACCTTC
TRBJ2-5 | NA | NA | TRBV20-1 | CSARPTQGWETQYF | TGCAGTGCCAGACCCACGCAGGGGTGGGAGACCCAGTACTTC
TRBJ2-2 | few | NA | TRBV19 | CASSDIKHTGELFF | TGTGCCAGTAGCGACATCAAACACACCGGGGAGCTGTTTTTT
TRBJ2-3 | few | NA | TRBV6-9 | CASSLRTTASTDTQYF | TGTGCCAGCAGTCTTCGGACTACTGCTAGCACAGATACGCAGTATTTT
TRBJ2-1 | many | NA | TRBV7-2 | CASSLDSNEQFF | TGTGCCAGCAGCTTAGATAGCAATGAGCAGTTCTTC
TRBJ2-3 | NA | NA | TRBV4-2 | CASSQYVDTQYF | TGTGCCAGCAGCCAATATGTGGATACGCAGTATTTT
TRBJ1-1 | few | NA | TRBV20-1 | CSAPRTSNTEAFF | TGCAGTGCCCCAAGGACCTCGAACACTGAAGCTTTCTTT
TRBJ2-3 | NA | NA | TRBV29-1 | CSVGTVTTTDTQYF | TGCAGCGTTGGGACGGTCACTACCACAGATACGCAGTATTTT
TRBJ2-3 | NA | NA | TRBV29-1 | CSVEMGLSTDTQYF | TGCAGCGTTGAAATGGGGTTGAGTACAGATACGCAGTATTTT
TRBJ2-1 | few | NA | TRBV5-1 | CASSLGGASEQFF | TGCGCCAGCAGCTTGGGGGGGGCATCTGAGCAGTTCTTC
TRBJ1-1 | NA | NA | TRBV5-6 | CASTQNMNTEAFF | TGTGCCAGCACCCAGAACATGAACACTGAAGCTTTCTTT
TRBJ2-1 | many | TRBD2 | TRBV14 | CASSQALAGGPNEQFF | TGTGCCAGCAGCCAAGCTTTAGCGGGAGGGCCGAATGAGCAGTTCTTC
TRBJ2-4 | NA | NA | TRBV5-1 | CASSLGFVGSDIQYF | TGCGCCAGCAGCTTGGGGTTCGTGGGCAGCGACATTCAGTACTTC
TRBJ2-3 | few | NA | TRBV12-3/TRBV12-4 | CASRFRGITDTQYF | TGTGCCAGCAGATTCCGGGGGATCACAGATACGCAGTATTTT